This T cell receptor (beta chain) was profiled in a study of T cells in Graves' hyperthyroidism and ophthalmopathy. This clonotype was counted many times. The V gene's germline CDR1 is LGHNA and CDR2 YSLEER. CDR3 length: 17 residues. The germline V and J ends were trimmed by 3 bases and 1 base, with 15 bases remaining between them. The source material, RNA transcripts, was used to amplify TCR beta CDR3 regions. TCR CDR3 underwent first-round RT-PCR with the HTBI primer set. TCRdb called the multiplex PCR reads again in MiXCR, with one record for every CDR3 protein. Of about 350,000 distinct CDR3 sequences listed, around 18% are singletons.

The rearrangement joins TRBV4-3 to TRBJ2-2; D is ambiguous. The source of this sequence is a middle-aged woman with Graves' ophthalmopathy. The specimen was blood. The chain's CDR3 is CASSQSRRRMNTGELFF. Written as DNA, the CDR3 is TGCGCCAGCAGCCAGAGCCGCCGCAGGATGAACACCGGGGAGCTGTTTTTT.